What follows are 17 T cell receptor beta chains derived from one specimen sequenced in a study of OX40 agonist ivuxolimab in advanced cancers. Some clones are missing from TCRdb's copy, which holds only in-frame ones; the method was immunoSEQ multiplex PCR. The sample lists tens of thousands of clones; around nine tenths were seen once. Sample: CD4+ or CD8+ T cells sorted from blood, taken in a trial of the OX40 agonist ivuxolimab. The receptors come from an adult with an advanced solid tumor such as melanoma, head and neck, liver or kidney cancer.

The table lists this clone with a count of one. V gene TRBV5-1 combines with J gene TRBJ1-1; D gene uncertain. The germline gives CDR1 SGHRS, CDR2 YFSETQ. CDR3 length: 13 amino acids. The ends were cut back, 0 bases at V and 6 bases at J, with 9 bases in the middle. The CDR3 coding sequence is TGCGCCAGCAGCTTGGTTGGGAGGGCTGAAGCTTTCTTT. Its translation is CASSLVGRAEAFF. Supplemented by reference TRBV5-1 and TRBJ1-1, the full variable domain reads KAGVTQTPRYLIKTRGQQVTLSCSPISGHRSVSWYQQTPGQGLQFLFEYFSETQRNKGNFPGRFSGRQFSNSRSEMNVSTLELGDSALYLCASSLVGRAEAFFGQGTRLTVV.

CDR3 amino acids: CASSLLTSMDNEQFF. The CDR3 DNA follows: TGTGCCAGCAGTTTACTGACTAGCATGGACAATGAGCAGTTCTTC. This chain links TRBV28 with TRBJ2-1, with 7 bases identical to TRBD2. This CDR3 is 15 amino acids long. With V trimmed by 2 bases and J by 5 bases, 6 bases remained unmatched. Germline V lookup: CDR1 MDHEN, CDR2 SYDVKM. Supplemented by reference TRBV28 and TRBJ2-1, the full variable domain reads DVKVTQSSRYLVKRTGEKVFLECVQDMDHENMFWYRQDPGLGLRLIYFSYDVKMKEKGDIPEGYSVSREKKERFSLILESASTNQTSMYLCASSLLTSMDNEQFFGPGTRLTVL.

V gene TRBV5-4 combines with J gene TRBJ2-1; possibly TRBD2 for D (6 bases). The ends were cut back, 3 bases at V and 5 bases at J, with 12 bases in the middle. The V gene's germline CDR1 is SGHNT and CDR2 YYREEE (reference sequence). The CDR3 contains 14 residues. The CDR3 is CASSSGLGDNEQFF. The CDR3 coding sequence is TGTGCCAGCAGCTCGGGACTGGGAGACAATGAGCAGTTCTTC.

The rearrangement joins TRBV27 to TRBJ2-2; a possible D gene is TRBD1 (5 bases). The CDR3 is made up of 16 amino acids. The V end lost 3 bases, the J end lost 1 base, and 12 bases lay between the germline ends. In germline, CDR1 is MNHEY, CDR2 SMNVEV (reference sequence). CDR3 bases: TGTGCCAGCAGTTTCTATAGGGGAAGGAACACCGGGGAGCTGTTTTTT. This codes for CASSFYRGRNTGELFF.

The rearrangement joins TRBV2 to TRBJ1-2, with D perhaps TRBD1 (6 bases). The CDR3 has 16 residues. Germline assignment: CDR1 SNHLY and CDR2 FYNNEI. Trimming took 5 bases from V and 4 from J, leaving 20 bases between them. This chain's CDR3 is CASSTRTAPDGYGYTF. The CDR3 nucleotides are TGTGCCAGCAGTACACGGACAGCCCCGGATGGCTATGGCTACACCTTC.

The chain uses TRBV11-2 and TRBJ2-7, with a weak D call TRBD2 (6 bases). V gave up 0 bases and J gave up 3 bases, with 18 bases separating them. CDR3 size: 17 residues. The germline V gene encodes CDR1 SGHAT and CDR2 FQNNGV. DNA of the CDR3: TGTGCCAGCAGCTTAGAAGTAGGCGGGGCGAAGAACTACGAGCAGTACTTC. This encodes CASSLEVGGAKNYEQYF.

This clone was detected only a few times. The chain recombines TRBV9 with TRBJ2-3; D is unclear. CDR1 is SGDLS and CDR2 is YYNGEE in the germline V gene. Trimming left V 0 bases short and J 0 bases short, with 8 bases between. The CDR3 is 15 amino acids. The DNA of the CDR3 is TGTGCCAGCAGCGTAGCGGGCCTTAGCACAGATACGCAGTATTTT. Translated: CASSVAGLSTDTQYF.

Here the CDR3 DNA reads TGTGCCAGTAGTGGGGGACCTTTCATGAACACTGAAGCTTTCTTT. Amino acids: CASSGGPFMNTEAFF. The chain carries TRBV19 and TRBJ1-1; possible D gene TRBD1, 5 bases. The V gene's germline CDR1 is LNHDA and CDR2 SQIVND (reference sequence). The CDR3 runs 15 residues. Trimming took 5 bases from V and 0 from J, leaving 13 bases between them.

V gene TRBV9 combines with J gene TRBJ1-2; D is uncertain. The V end lost 5 bases, the J end lost 0 bases, and 2 bases lay between the germline ends. The CDR3 extends over 11 amino acids. Per the germline V gene, CDR1 is SGDLS and CDR2 is YYNGEE. In nucleotides, the CDR3 is TGTGCCAGCAGAACTAACTATGGCTACACCTTC. Translating gives CASRTNYGYTF. Variable domain in full (rest from reference TRBV9 and TRBJ1-2): DSGVTQTPKHLITATGQRVTLRCSPRSGDLSVYWYQQSLDQGLQFLIQYYNGEERAKGNILERFSAQQFPDLHSELNLSSLELGDSALYFCASRTNYGYTFGSGTRLTVV.

The chain couples TRBV19 to TRBJ2-5, with 7 bases that match TRBD1. Germline trimming cut 4 bases from V and 4 bases from J; bases unmatched to any gene: 9. In germline, CDR1 is LNHDA, CDR2 SQIVND (reference sequence). The CDR3 extends over 15 amino acids. CDR3 coding DNA: TGTGCCAGTAGTAGCTTACAGGGGATGGTAGAGACCCAGTACTTC. It codes for CASSSLQGMVETQYF.

V usage is TRBV30 and J usage is TRBJ2-3; D is uncertain. The ends were cut back, 2 bases at V and 5 bases at J, with 17 bases in the middle. From germline, CDR1 is GTSNPN and CDR2 SVGIG (reference sequence). CDR3 length: 15 amino acids. CDR3 protein: CAWSPPWVDGDTQYF. The CDR3 DNA reads TGTGCCTGGAGTCCCCCCTGGGTAGACGGAGATACGCAGTATTTT.

The genes are TRBV30 and TRBJ1-2; 8 bases line up with TRBD1. The CDR3 consists of 13 residues. The germline V gene encodes CDR1 GTSNPN and CDR2 SVGIG (reference sequence). Unmatched junction bases numbered 8, after V lost 3 bases and J lost 8 bases. This CDR3 is CAWSEQGGSGYTF. The CDR3 region has the DNA TGTGCCTGGAGCGAACAGGGGGGATCGGGCTACACCTTC. The whole variable domain, filled in from reference TRBV30 and TRBJ1-2, reads SQTIHQWPATLVQPVGSPLSLECTVEGTSNPNLYWYRQAAGRGLQLLFYSVGIGQISSEVPQNLSASRPQDRQFILSSKKLLLSDSGFYLCAWSEQGGSGYTFGSGTRLTVV.

This clone was seen more than once but under ten times. V usage is TRBV29-1 and J usage is TRBJ2-7, with D unclear. The CDR3 is 12 residues long. V was shortened by 8 bases and J by 0 bases, with 11 bases between the two germline ends. Germline CDR1 is SQVTM and CDR2 is ANQGSEA. CDR3 loop: CSYTASSYEQYF. CDR3 DNA: TGCAGCTATACGGCGAGCTCCTACGAGCAGTACTTC.

The genes are TRBV5-6 and TRBJ2-1, with 10 bases that match TRBD1. The ends lost 4 bases at V and 9 bases at J; junction bases unmatched: 10. The CDR3 has 15 amino acids. Germline CDR1 and CDR2: SGHDT and YYEEEE. The CDR3 loop reads CASSMTGTGDIEQFF. The CDR3 nucleotides are TGTGCCAGCAGCATGACAGGGACAGGGGATATTGAGCAGTTCTTC.

The V call is TRBV19, the J call TRBJ2-1; 14 bases fit TRBD2. J was trimmed by 8 bases and V by 5 bases; bases with no gene match: 20. The CDR3 is made up of 20 amino acids. Per germline, CDR1 LNHDA and CDR2 SQIVND (reference sequence). The DNA of the CDR3 is TGTGCCAGTAGTCCGAGGGGACTAGCGGGAGCCTCTATAGGCGGGGATGAGCAGTTCTTC. Translated, it gives CASSPRGLAGASIGGDEQFF.

CDR3 DNA sequence: TGTGCCAGTAGTATCTCGGGCCAAGAGACCCAGTACTTC. It codes for CASSISGQETQYF. The chain links TRBV19 to TRBJ2-5, with no clear D. The V end lost 3 bases, the J end lost 1 base, and 6 bases lay between the germline ends. The CDR3 covers 13 residues. Germline V gene sequence: CDR1 LNHDA, CDR2 SQIVND (reference sequence).

The genes are TRBV6-6 and TRBJ1-4; perhaps TRBD1 as D (5 bases). Trimming shortened V by 6 bases and J by 10 bases, and 15 bases separated the two germline ends. Germline V gene lookup returns CDR1 MNHNY and CDR2 SVGAGI (reference sequence). The CDR3 runs to 13 residues. The CDR3 nucleotides are TGTGCCAGCAGCAAAGGGACCGAGGGAAAACTGTTTTTT. Translating gives CASSKGTEGKLFF.